The present T cell receptor beta chain was sequenced within a study of T cell responses to AZD1222 COVID-19 vaccine. The protocol was immunoSEQ multiplex PCR, while the TCRdb copy is restricted to in-frame clones and leaves out a portion. The table shows over 120,000 clones, with roughly 92% occurring only once. The CDR3 totals 13 residues. Germline CDR1 reads SGHTS; CDR2 reads YDEGEE. V dropped 0 bases and J dropped 7 bases, with 8 bases sitting between them. For this clone: The antigen is undetermined.

Findings of the study overall: Clonal diversity may have been underestimated, and the donors were mostly white British, with more females than males. Spike-specific TCR breadth and depth both grew after two AZD1222 doses. Only a handful of AZD1222 recipients, roughly six in all, had baseline seropositivity. Sampling captured repertoires only after the peak T cell response.

Specimen: peripheral blood, collected 28 days after the second AZD1222 dose. The TCR comes from an adult who received the AZD1222 COVID-19 vaccine. V usage is TRBV5-8 and J usage is TRBJ1-5; no definite D call. The CDR3 protein is CASSLEDTQPQHF. For the CDR3, the DNA is TGTGCCAGCAGCTTGGAAGATACGCAGCCCCAGCATTTT.